Shown below are 27 T cell receptor beta chains from a single sample sequenced in a study of blood T cell repertoires in COVID-19. Profiling relied on immunoSEQ multiplex PCR, and the TCRdb table lists in-frame clones only, not all of them. The sample consists of tens of thousands of clones, around 87% of them appearing once. Sequencing input: peripheral blood. These receptor sequences come from a woman of 80 years or more with COVID-19, enrolled during active disease.

This sequence joins TRBV11-2 and TRBJ2-7, with 9 bases aligning to TRBD1. The V segment lost 4 bases and the J segment 3 bases; nucleotides outside the gene matches: 4. CDR1 is SGHAT and CDR2 is FQNNGV in the germline V gene. The CDR3 covers 14 residues. DNA of the CDR3: TGTGCCAGCAGCTCTGCGACAGGGGGCTACGAGCAGTACTTC. Translated: CASSSATGGYEQYF. The full variable domain, rest sourced from reference TRBV11-2 and TRBJ2-7, is EAGVAQSPRYKIIEKRQSVAFWCNPISGHATLYWYQQILGQGPKLLIQFQNNGVVDDSQLPKDRFSAERLKGVDSTLKIQPAKLEDSAVYLCASSSATGGYEQYFGPGTRLTVT.

This chain joins TRBV2 and TRBJ2-3; 7 nucleotides match TRBD2. This CDR3 has 15 amino acids. Germline V gives CDR1 SNHLY, CDR2 FYNNEI. J was trimmed by 2 bases and V by 2 bases; bases with no gene match: 4. DNA of the CDR3: TGTGCCAGCAGTGAACAGGGAGGGATCACAGATACGCAGTATTTT. It translates to CASSEQGGITDTQYF. The full variable domain, in which reference TRBV2 and TRBJ2-3 provide the parts outside the CDR3, is EPEVTQTPSHQVTQMGQEVILRCVPISNHLYFYWYRQILGQKVEFLVSFYNNEISEKSEIFDDQFSVERPDGSNFTLKIRSTKLEDSAMYFCASSEQGGITDTQYFGPGTRLTVL.

V is TRBV6-5 and J is TRBJ2-5; TRBD1 matches at 9 bases. With 4 bases clipped from V and 6 bases from J, the junction kept 12 bases outside the gene matches. Germline V lookup: CDR1 MNHEY, CDR2 SVGAGI. This CDR3 is built from 16 residues. CDR3 bases: TGTGCCAGCAGTTCCACCGACAGGGGGTTTACGAAGACCCAGTACTTC. Its translation is CASSSTDRGFTKTQYF.

The CDR3 DNA reads TGCGCCAGCAGCTTGGGAGGACAGGGGTTCACTAATGAAAAACTGTTTTTT. Encoded protein: CASSLGGQGFTNEKLFF. The rearrangement joins TRBV5-1 to TRBJ1-4; 9 bases map to TRBD1. The CDR3 sequence is 17 residues long. CDR1 and CDR2 (germline): SGHRS, YFSETQ. The J segment lost 2 bases and the V segment lost 0 bases, leaving 5 bases of the junction unmatched.

This clone was seen a handful of times. The chain employs TRBV19 and TRBJ1-5, with 10 bases aligning to TRBD1. Germline CDR1 LNHDA, CDR2 SQIVND (reference sequence). The length of the CDR3 is 16 residues. With V trimmed by 6 bases and J by 4 bases, 9 bases remained unmatched. The CDR3 nucleotides read TGTGCCAGTAGCCCGACAGGGGGCGCGGGAAATCAGCCCCAGCATTTT. This gives the protein CASSPTGGAGNQPQHF.

V and J are TRBV19 and TRBJ1-1; TRBD1 matches at 7 bases. CDR1 is LNHDA, CDR2 SQIVND, per germline (reference sequence). The V and J ends lost 3 bases and 4 bases, in that order; junction bases with no gene match: 5. The CDR3 runs 14 residues. Written as DNA, the CDR3 is TGTGCCAGTAGTATGCAACCAGGGGGCACTGAAGCTTTCTTT. Protein sequence: CASSMQPGGTEAFF.

The chain recombines TRBV5-1 with TRBJ1-1; tentative D call: TRBD1 (6 bases). Germline-derived CDR1 and CDR2 are SGHRS and YFSETQ. V lost 0 bases and J 12 bases, leaving 18 bases between the germline ends. CDR3 size: 14 residues. CDR3 region: CASSLDRAGGRTFF. CDR3 nucleotides: TGCGCCAGCAGCTTGGACAGGGCGGGGGGCCGAACTTTCTTT.

This clone was found once. The chain links TRBV20-1 to TRBJ2-1; D ambiguous. The CDR3 covers 11 residues. The V gene lost 4 bases and the J gene lost 13 bases, with 14 bases spanning the gap. In germline, CDR1 is DFQATT, CDR2 SNEGSKA (reference sequence). This CDR3 is CSANRQERQFF. The CDR3, as DNA: TGCAGTGCTAACCGTCAGGAACGACAGTTCTTC.

Details on this clone: The sample contains more than one DNA sequence encoding this CDR3. The rearrangement joins TRBV30 to TRBJ2-7; 7 nucleotides line up with TRBD1. The CDR3 is 14 residues long. CDR1 is GTSNPN, CDR2 SVGIG, per germline (reference sequence). The V gene end was trimmed by 0 bases and the J gene end by 0 bases; junction bases not matched to a gene: 2. In DNA form, the CDR3 reads TGTGCCTGGAGTGTTTCAGGGGGCTCCTACGAGCAGTACTTC. Amino acids: CAWSVSGGSYEQYF.

CDR3 nucleotides: TGTGCCAGCAGCCCCGAGAGACAGGGGGACACTGAAGCTTTCTTT. Amino acids: CASSPERQGDTEAFF. V is TRBV7-9 and J is TRBJ1-1, with 9 bases identical to TRBD1. Germline lookup yields CDR1 SEHNR and CDR2 FQNEAQ (reference sequence). J lost 3 bases, V lost 5 bases, and 7 bases had no gene match. This CDR3 is 15 amino acids long. Complete variable domain (other parts from reference TRBV7-9 and TRBJ1-1): DTGVSQNPRHKITKRGQNVTFRCDPISEHNRLYWYRQTLGQGPEFLTYFQNEAQLEKSRLLSDRFSAERPKGSFSTLEIQRTEQGDSAMYLCASSPERQGDTEAFFGQGTRLTVV.

The rearrangement uses TRBV2 and TRBJ2-6; the match to TRBD1 covers 9 bases. The germline CDR1 and CDR2 sequences are SNHLY and FYNNEI. The CDR3 runs 19 residues. The V gene end was trimmed by 7 bases and the J gene end by 1 base; junction bases not matched to a gene: 14. The DNA of the CDR3 is TGTGCCAGCAACGTCGCCATACAGGGGGCGAAATCTGGGGCCAACGTCCTGACTTTC. Residues: CASNVAIQGAKSGANVLTF.

To note about this clone: At one boundary the junction diverges from the germline segment, which might be a read error. The CDR3 spells CARSRATNEKLFF. CDR3 bases: TGTGCCCGCAGTCGGGCAACTAATGAAAAACTGTTTTTT. The chain joins TRBV2 to TRBJ1-4, with D unresolved. The germline V gene has CDR1 SNHLY and CDR2 FYNNEI. The CDR3 is made up of 13 amino acids.

The CDR3 spells CASQQRASGGPRSYEQYF. The CDR3 DNA is TGTGCCAGCCAGCAGAGGGCTAGCGGGGGGCCCCGCTCCTACGAGCAGTACTTC. The chain uses TRBV7-8 and TRBJ2-7; TRBD2 matches 11 bases. Germline V gene sequence: CDR1 SGHVS, CDR2 FQNEAQ. V trimming: 8 bases; J trimming: 0 bases; junction bases outside the gene matches: 15. The CDR3 sequence is 18 residues long.

This clone appeared a single time. The chain couples TRBV29-1 to TRBJ1-1, with unresolved D. V lost 0 bases, J lost 5 bases, and 7 bases lay in between. Per germline, CDR1 SQVTM and CDR2 ANQGSEA. This CDR3 spans 12 amino acids. As DNA, the CDR3 is TGCAGCGTTGAAGAGCAGTGGACTGAAGCTTTCTTT. This encodes CSVEEQWTEAFF.

J is TRBJ2-1 and V is TRBV7-8; TRBD2 matches 8 bases. Per the germline V gene, CDR1 is SGHVS and CDR2 is FQNEAQ. V shed 0 bases, J shed 4 bases, and the junction held 8 bases outside the gene matches. This CDR3 contains 17 residues. The DNA for the CDR3 is TGTGCCAGCAGCTTAGCGGGAGGCGGGGGGCGATACAATGAGCAGTTCTTC. Amino acids: CASSLAGGGGRYNEQFF. Full variable domain (remainder filled in from reference TRBV7-8 and TRBJ2-1): GAGVSQSPRYKVAKRGQDVALRCDPISGHVSLFWYQQALGQGPEFLTYFQNEAQLDKSGLPSDRFFAERPEGSVSTLKIQRTQQEDSAVYLCASSLAGGGGRYNEQFFGPGTRLTVL.

V and J are TRBV21-1 and TRBJ2-1; the D call of TRBD1 is as the table states it, not checked on the DNA. TRBV21-1 constitutes a pseudogene. The CDR3 consists of 16 residues. CDR3 loop: CASSKEGRCSYNEQFF. CDR3 sequence (DNA): TGTGCCAGCAGCAAAGAAGGCAGGTGCTCCTACAATGAGCAGTTCTTC.

The chain is built from TRBV6-5 and TRBJ1-4, with 7 positions matching TRBD1. Per germline, CDR1 MNHEY and CDR2 SVGAGI. This CDR3 has 15 residues. Germline trimming cut 6 bases from V and 0 bases from J; bases unmatched to any gene: 4. The CDR3 DNA reads TGTGCCAGCAGGTCTACAGGGGCAACTAATGAAAAACTGTTTTTT. As protein: CASRSTGATNEKLFF.

This chain connects TRBV5-1 to TRBJ2-4; the match to TRBD1 covers 8 bases. V gave up 0 bases and J gave up 6 bases; unmatched junction bases: 2. Germline V gives CDR1 SGHRS, CDR2 YFSETQ. CDR3 length equals 14 residues. CDR3 amino acids: CASSLGTGPNIQYF. The CDR3 DNA reads TGCGCCAGCAGCTTGGGGACAGGGCCAAACATTCAGTACTTC.

V and J are TRBV5-1 and TRBJ1-1; no clear D gene. Trimming shortened V by 4 bases and J by 1 base, and 11 bases separated the two germline ends. Germline V gives CDR1 SGHRS, CDR2 YFSETQ. This CDR3 is 14 amino acids long. CDR3 sequence reads: CASSPTAGNTEAFF. CDR3 DNA: TGCGCCAGCAGCCCCACCGCAGGGAACACTGAAGCTTTCTTT. Based on the CDR3 plus reference TRBV5-1 and TRBJ1-1, the full variable domain is KAGVTQTPRYLIKTRGQQVTLSCSPISGHRSVSWYQQTPGQGLQFLFEYFSETQRNKGNFPGRFSGRQFSNSRSEMNVSTLELGDSALYLCASSPTAGNTEAFFGQGTRLTVV.

The rearrangement uses TRBV29-1 and TRBJ2-1, with a possible D match to TRBD2 (6 bases). The V end lost 4 bases, the J end lost 2 bases, and 12 bases lay between the germline ends. Germline assignment: CDR1 SQVTM and CDR2 ANQGSEA. This CDR3 has 14 amino acids. For the CDR3, the DNA is TGCAGCGTTGTTTTAGGGACTCCCTACAATGAGCAGTTCTTC. This gives the protein CSVVLGTPYNEQFF.

The V call is TRBV6-5, the J call TRBJ1-2; 9 bases agree with TRBD1. The CDR3 runs to 14 residues. V was clipped by 2 bases and J by 6 bases; unmatched bases: 4. Germline V gene sequence: CDR1 MNHEY, CDR2 SVGAGI. CDR3: CASSYRDRDDGYTF. The CDR3 DNA follows: TGTGCCAGCAGTTACCGGGACAGGGACGATGGCTACACCTTC.

The CDR3 DNA is TGTGCCAGCAACCGGGACTCCCAGGAGCAGTACTTC. It translates to CASNRDSQEQYF. The chain has TRBV7-8 and TRBJ2-7; tentatively, D is TRBD2 (6 bases). CDR1 SGHVS and CDR2 FQNEAQ come from the germline V gene. V gave up 7 bases and J gave up 7 bases, with 14 bases separating them. This CDR3 is built from 12 residues.

The chain is built from TRBV3-1 (or the pseudogene TRBV3-2) and TRBJ2-1, with 8 bases aligning to TRBD2. The trim removed 1 base at V and 4 bases at J, leaving 6 bases unmatched. Germline V gene sequence: CDR1 LGHDT, CDR2 YNNKEL (reference sequence). The CDR3 is made up of 16 amino acids. The CDR3 bases are TGTGCCAGCAGCCAAGGTTGGCGGGGGGCGTACAATGAGCAGTTCTTC. Residues: CASSQGWRGAYNEQFF.

The V gene is TRBV6-5, the J gene TRBJ1-2, with D maybe TRBD1 (5 bases). V was clipped by 4 bases and J by 4 bases, with 10 bases between them. In germline, CDR1 is MNHEY, CDR2 SVGAGI. The CDR3 extends over 13 amino acids. As DNA, the CDR3 is TGTGCCAGCAGTTTTAGGGGACTCTATGGCTACACCTTC. It specifies CASSFRGLYGYTF.

This chain uses TRBV30 with TRBJ1-5; 7 bases fit TRBD1. Germline V gives CDR1 GTSNPN, CDR2 SVGIG (reference sequence). This CDR3 has 14 amino acids. Germline trimming cut 3 bases from V and 0 bases from J; bases unmatched to any gene: 2. The CDR3 loop reads CAWRGQNSNQPQHF. CDR3 coding DNA: TGTGCCTGGAGGGGACAGAATAGCAATCAGCCCCAGCATTTT. Filled out from reference TRBV30 and TRBJ1-5, the complete variable domain reads SQTIHQWPATLVQPVGSPLSLECTVEGTSNPNLYWYRQAAGRGLQLLFYSVGIGQISSEVPQNLSASRPQDRQFILSSKKLLLSDSGFYLCAWRGQNSNQPQHFGDGTRLSIL.

The V gene is TRBV7-9, the J gene TRBJ2-7; 11 nucleotides line up with TRBD1. There are 14 residues in the CDR3. Germline CDR1 and CDR2: SEHNR and FQNEAQ (reference sequence). V gave up 3 bases and J gave up 5 bases; unmatched junction bases: 3. The CDR3 nucleotides are TGTGCCAGCAGCTTCCGGGACAGGGGGGACGAGCAGTACTTC. Translation gives CASSFRDRGDEQYF.

The chain is built from TRBV5-1 and TRBJ1-1; no firm D call. CDR1 and CDR2 (germline): SGHRS, YFSETQ. The CDR3 consists of 16 residues. With 4 bases removed from V and 0 bases from J, the gap between germline ends came to 16 bases. CDR3 in amino acids: CASSPPRGSMNTEAFF. In DNA, the CDR3 is TGCGCCAGCAGCCCCCCCCGCGGGAGTATGAACACTGAAGCTTTCTTT.